Below, 14 T cell receptor beta chains from the same sample are listed, as sequenced in a study of radiotherapy plus CTLA-4 blockade in lung cancer. TCRdb's table, derived via immunoSEQ multiplex PCR, lists solely in-frame clones and lacks some. The table shows more than 75,000 clones, with around 87% occurring only once. This specimen consisted of peripheral blood, obtained from a patient treated with radiotherapy plus ipilimumab. These receptors came from a human donor with non-small cell lung cancer who had stable disease on radiotherapy plus ipilimumab.

Only a few counts were recorded for this clone. The genes are TRBV19 and TRBJ2-1; 9 bases fit TRBD2. V gave up 7 bases and J gave up 7 bases; unmatched junction bases: 8. The CDR3 runs to 14 residues. CDR1 and CDR2 from the germline V gene are LNHDA and SQIVND (reference sequence). The CDR3 region has the DNA TGTGCCAGTATGAGTAATAGCGGGGGTAATGAGCAGTTCTTC. Protein sequence: CASMSNSGGNEQFF.

The chain links TRBV25-1 to TRBJ1-2, with TRBD1 as a possible D gene (6 bases). V was cut by 2 bases and J by 8 bases, with 6 bases left in between. Germline V CDR1 and CDR2: MGHDK, SYGVNS. This CDR3 has 11 amino acids. In DNA form, the CDR3 reads TGTGCCAGCAGTGAAACAGGGGGCTACACCTTC. It yields the protein CASSETGGYTF.

This sequence joins TRBV6-1 and TRBJ2-7, with D possibly TRBD2 on 5 matching bases. V was shortened by 3 bases and J by 7 bases, with 19 bases between the two germline ends. CDR1 and CDR2 (germline): MNHNS, SASEGT. The CDR3 has 15 amino acids. The CDR3 region is CASSESSGRTREQYF. CDR3 coding DNA: TGTGCCAGCAGTGAGTCGTCCGGGCGGACTCGGGAGCAGTACTTC.

The chain uses TRBV5-4 and TRBJ2-5; weak D call: TRBD2 (5 bases). Germline lookup yields CDR1 SGHNT and CDR2 YYREEE (reference sequence). V was cut by 0 bases and J by 4 bases, with 19 bases left in between. The CDR3 loop spans 17 amino acids. The CDR3 reads CASSLGGRVGEGETQYF. The CDR3 DNA sequence: TGTGCCAGCAGCTTGGGAGGTCGTGTGGGCGAGGGAGAGACCCAGTACTTC. The full variable domain, with the rest looked up from reference TRBV5-4 and TRBJ2-5, is ETGVTQSPTHLIKTRGQQVTLRCSSQSGHNTVSWYQQALGQGPQFIFQYYREEENGRGNFPPRFSGLQFPNYSSELNVNALELDDSALYLCASSLGGRVGEGETQYFGPGTRLLVL.

The chain recombines TRBV27 with TRBJ2-7, with TRBD1 matching 11 bases. J lost 7 bases, V lost 6 bases, and 14 bases had no gene match. The CDR3 runs 16 residues. Germline V gene data show CDR1 as MNHEY and CDR2 as SMNVEV (reference sequence). The CDR3 nucleotides read TGTGCCAGCAGGTTGGGTGGGGGACAGGGGGGCCGGGAGCAGTACTTC. The encoded protein is CASRLGGGQGGREQYF.

This clone was seen a single time. The chain joins TRBV27 to TRBJ2-1; D is tentatively TRBD1 or TRBD2 (5 bases each). CDR1 MNHEY and CDR2 SMNVEV come from the germline V gene (reference sequence). The CDR3 contains 15 residues. Trimming removed 3 bases at V and 4 bases at J, with 13 bases between. The CDR3 bases are TGTGCCAGCAGTTTGCGAGGGGTGGGGTACAATGAGCAGTTCTTC. It encodes CASSLRGVGYNEQFF.

The gene calls are TRBV10-2 and TRBJ2-7, with D unresolved. The germline V and J ends were trimmed by 0 bases and 7 bases, with 13 bases remaining between them. CDR1 is WSHSY, CDR2 SAAADI, per germline. The CDR3 consists of 14 residues. The CDR3 DNA follows: TGCGCCAGCAGTGAGTCAGGGCCGGGCACGGAGCAGTACTTC. Translated: CASSESGPGTEQYF.

The chain has TRBV19 and TRBJ2-6; 7 positions match TRBD1. In germline, CDR1 is LNHDA, CDR2 SQIVND (reference sequence). The CDR3 has 16 amino acids. Unmatched junction bases numbered 4, after V lost 5 bases and J lost 0 bases. The CDR3 loop is CASSWTGRSGANVLTF. DNA of the CDR3: TGTGCCAGTAGTTGGACAGGCCGCTCTGGGGCCAACGTCCTGACTTTC.

The J gene is TRBJ1-1, the V gene TRBV5-1, with no clear D. Germline loops: CDR1 SGHRS, CDR2 YFSETQ. With 3 bases removed from V and 7 bases from J, the gap between germline ends came to 10 bases. The CDR3 length is 12 residues. The CDR3 loop reads CASSSSMGEAFF. The CDR3 DNA reads TGCGCCAGCAGCTCAAGCATGGGTGAAGCTTTCTTT.

The chain has TRBV28 and TRBJ2-7; 8 bases agree with TRBD2. Germline V gene data show CDR1 as MDHEN and CDR2 as SYDVKM. The CDR3 consists of 14 residues. The V segment lost 6 bases and the J segment 0 bases; nucleotides outside the gene matches: 4. The CDR3 spells CASRRGASSYEQYF. The DNA of the CDR3 is TGTGCCAGCAGGCGGGGGGCGTCCTCCTACGAGCAGTACTTC. The full variable domain, in which reference TRBV28 and TRBJ2-7 provide the parts outside the CDR3, is DVKVTQSSRYLVKRTGEKVFLECVQDMDHENMFWYRQDPGLGLRLIYFSYDVKMKEKGDIPEGYSVSREKKERFSLILESASTNQTSMYLCASRRGASSYEQYFGPGTRLTVT.

CDR3 amino acids: CASSETGATYEQYF. The CDR3 DNA follows: TGTGCCAGCAGTGAAACGGGAGCCACATACGAGCAGTACTTC. This chain links TRBV6-1 with TRBJ2-7; TRBD2 is a possible D gene (6 bases). Germline CDR1 MNHNS, CDR2 SASEGT. V was cut by 2 bases and J by 4 bases, with 12 bases left in between. The CDR3 totals 14 residues.

The genes are TRBV30 and TRBJ2-7; the match to TRBD1 covers 9 bases. CDR3 size: 14 residues. Per the germline V gene, CDR1 is GTSNPN and CDR2 is SVGIG (reference sequence). The trim removed 2 bases at V and 6 bases at J, leaving 8 bases unmatched. This chain's CDR3 is CAWSKGQGVREQYF. The CDR3 nucleotides read TGTGCCTGGAGTAAGGGACAGGGAGTTCGCGAGCAGTACTTC.

The chain uses TRBV28 and TRBJ1-2, with a weak D call TRBD1 (5 bases). The CDR3 contains 15 residues. Germline V lookup: CDR1 MDHEN, CDR2 SYDVKM. V lost 3 bases and J lost 4, with 15 bases in between. The CDR3 DNA reads TGTGCCAGCAGTTTCGGAGGGGTCACCCTCTATGGCTACACCTTC. The encoded protein is CASSFGGVTLYGYTF.

This chain links TRBV6-5 with TRBJ1-3; no clear D. Germline V gene data show CDR1 as MNHEY and CDR2 as SVGAGI. Trimming pared 5 bases from V and 4 bases from J, leaving 3 bases between. This CDR3 has 11 residues. DNA for the CDR3: TGTGCCAGCAGTGGCGGAAACACCATATATTTT. Its translation is CASSGGNTIYF.